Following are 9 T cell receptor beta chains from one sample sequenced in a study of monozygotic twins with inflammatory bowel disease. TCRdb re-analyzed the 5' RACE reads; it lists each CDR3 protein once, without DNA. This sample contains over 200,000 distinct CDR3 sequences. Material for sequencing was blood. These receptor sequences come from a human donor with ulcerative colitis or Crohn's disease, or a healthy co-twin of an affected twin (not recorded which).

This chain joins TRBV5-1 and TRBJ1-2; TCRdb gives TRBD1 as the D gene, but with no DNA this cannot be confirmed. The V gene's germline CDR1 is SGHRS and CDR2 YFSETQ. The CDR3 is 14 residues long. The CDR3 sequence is CASSLDRGDYGYTF.

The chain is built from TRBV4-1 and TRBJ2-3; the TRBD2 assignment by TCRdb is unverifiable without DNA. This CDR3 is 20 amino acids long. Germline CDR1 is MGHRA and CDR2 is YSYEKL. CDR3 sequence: CASSQPGLAVSQPRADTQYF.

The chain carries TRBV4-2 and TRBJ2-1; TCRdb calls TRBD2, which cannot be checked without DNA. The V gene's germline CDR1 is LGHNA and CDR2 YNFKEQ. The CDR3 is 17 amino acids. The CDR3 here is CASSQGVGALSYNEQFF.

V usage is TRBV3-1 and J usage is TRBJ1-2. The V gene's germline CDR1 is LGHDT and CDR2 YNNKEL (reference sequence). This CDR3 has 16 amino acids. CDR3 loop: CASSSSNSDGSYGYTF.

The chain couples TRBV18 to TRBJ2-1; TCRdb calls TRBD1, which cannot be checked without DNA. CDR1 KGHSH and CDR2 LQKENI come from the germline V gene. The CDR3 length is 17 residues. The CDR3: CASSPPPGDRFYNEQFF.

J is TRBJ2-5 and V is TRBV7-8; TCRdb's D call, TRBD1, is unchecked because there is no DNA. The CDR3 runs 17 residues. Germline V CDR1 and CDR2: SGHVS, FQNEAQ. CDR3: CASSLGVQSRGMETQYF.

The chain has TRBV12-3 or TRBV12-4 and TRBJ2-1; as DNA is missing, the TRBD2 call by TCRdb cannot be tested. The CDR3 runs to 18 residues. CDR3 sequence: CASSRTSGGALGSNEQFF.

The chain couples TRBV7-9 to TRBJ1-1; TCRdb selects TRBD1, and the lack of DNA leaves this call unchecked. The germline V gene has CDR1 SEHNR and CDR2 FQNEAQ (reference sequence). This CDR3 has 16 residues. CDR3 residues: CASSYRGRGRNTEAFF.

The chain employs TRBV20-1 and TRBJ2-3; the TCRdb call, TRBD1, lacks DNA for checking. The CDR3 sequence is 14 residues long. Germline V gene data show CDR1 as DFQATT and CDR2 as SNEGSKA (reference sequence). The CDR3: CSASSGTGTDTQYF.